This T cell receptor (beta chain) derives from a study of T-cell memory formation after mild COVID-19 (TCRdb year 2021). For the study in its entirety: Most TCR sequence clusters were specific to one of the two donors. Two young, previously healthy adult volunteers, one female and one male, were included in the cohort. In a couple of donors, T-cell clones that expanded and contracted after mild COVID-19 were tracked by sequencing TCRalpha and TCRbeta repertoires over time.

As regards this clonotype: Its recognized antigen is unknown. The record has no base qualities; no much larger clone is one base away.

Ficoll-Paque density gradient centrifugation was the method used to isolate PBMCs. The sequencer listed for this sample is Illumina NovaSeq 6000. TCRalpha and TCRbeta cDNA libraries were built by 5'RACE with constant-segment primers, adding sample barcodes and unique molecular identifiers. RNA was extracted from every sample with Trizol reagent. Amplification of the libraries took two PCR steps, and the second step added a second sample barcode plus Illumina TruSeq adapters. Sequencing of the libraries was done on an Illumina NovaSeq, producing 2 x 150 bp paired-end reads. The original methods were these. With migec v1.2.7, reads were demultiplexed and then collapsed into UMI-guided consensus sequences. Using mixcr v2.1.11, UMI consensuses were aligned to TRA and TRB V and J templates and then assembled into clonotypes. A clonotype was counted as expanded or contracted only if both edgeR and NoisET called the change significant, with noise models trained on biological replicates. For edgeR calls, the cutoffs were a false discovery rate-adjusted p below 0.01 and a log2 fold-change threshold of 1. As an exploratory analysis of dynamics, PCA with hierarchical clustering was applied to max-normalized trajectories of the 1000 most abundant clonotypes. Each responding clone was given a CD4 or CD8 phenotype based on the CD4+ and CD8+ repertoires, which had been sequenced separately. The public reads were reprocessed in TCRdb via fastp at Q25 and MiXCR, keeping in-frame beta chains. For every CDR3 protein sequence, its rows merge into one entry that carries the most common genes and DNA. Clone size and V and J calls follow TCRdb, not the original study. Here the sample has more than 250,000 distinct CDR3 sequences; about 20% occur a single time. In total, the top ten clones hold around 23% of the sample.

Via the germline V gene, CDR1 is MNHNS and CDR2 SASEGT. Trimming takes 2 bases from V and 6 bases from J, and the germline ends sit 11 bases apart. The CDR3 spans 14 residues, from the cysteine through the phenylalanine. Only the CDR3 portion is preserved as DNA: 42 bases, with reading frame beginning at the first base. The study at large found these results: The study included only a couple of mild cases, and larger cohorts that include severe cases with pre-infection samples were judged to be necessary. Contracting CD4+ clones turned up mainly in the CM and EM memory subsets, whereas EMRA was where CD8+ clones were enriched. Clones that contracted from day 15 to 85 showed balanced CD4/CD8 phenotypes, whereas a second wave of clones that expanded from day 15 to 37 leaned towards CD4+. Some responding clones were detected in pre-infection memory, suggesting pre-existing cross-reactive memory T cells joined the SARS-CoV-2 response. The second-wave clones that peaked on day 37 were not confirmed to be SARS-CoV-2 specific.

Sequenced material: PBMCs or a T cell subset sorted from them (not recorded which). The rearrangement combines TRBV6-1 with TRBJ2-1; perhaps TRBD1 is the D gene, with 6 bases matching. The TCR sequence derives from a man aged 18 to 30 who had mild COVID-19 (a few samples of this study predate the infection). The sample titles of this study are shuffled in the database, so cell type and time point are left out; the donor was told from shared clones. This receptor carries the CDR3 CASSERRGGNEQFF. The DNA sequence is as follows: TGTGCCAGCAGTGAACGCAGGGGCGGCAATGAGCAGTTCTTC.